Given below is one T cell receptor beta chain in context. Its cognate antigen is unknown. These data are taken from a study of T cell responses to AZD1222 COVID-19 vaccine. Study in general: It was second doses at about 4 or about 12 weeks that were pooled.

Study results and limitations: Spike-specific TCR breadth and depth rose after two AZD1222 doses.

The germline V and J ends were trimmed by 0 bases and 10 bases, with 8 bases remaining between them. The CDR3 contains 13 residues. The germline CDR1 and CDR2 sequences are SGHRS and YFSETQ. Here immunoSEQ multiplex PCR was the method, and the copy in TCRdb shows in-frame clones only, minus some. The table includes 120,000 to 150,000 clones, around 89% detected once. Material: peripheral blood, obtained on day 0 of AZD1222 vaccination. The TCR was taken from an adult in good health. The chain recombines TRBV5-1 with TRBJ1-6; no clear D gene. This CDR3 reads CASSLAGRSPLHF. CDR3 DNA sequence: TGCGCCAGCAGCTTGGCGGGCCGGTCACCCCTCCACTTT.